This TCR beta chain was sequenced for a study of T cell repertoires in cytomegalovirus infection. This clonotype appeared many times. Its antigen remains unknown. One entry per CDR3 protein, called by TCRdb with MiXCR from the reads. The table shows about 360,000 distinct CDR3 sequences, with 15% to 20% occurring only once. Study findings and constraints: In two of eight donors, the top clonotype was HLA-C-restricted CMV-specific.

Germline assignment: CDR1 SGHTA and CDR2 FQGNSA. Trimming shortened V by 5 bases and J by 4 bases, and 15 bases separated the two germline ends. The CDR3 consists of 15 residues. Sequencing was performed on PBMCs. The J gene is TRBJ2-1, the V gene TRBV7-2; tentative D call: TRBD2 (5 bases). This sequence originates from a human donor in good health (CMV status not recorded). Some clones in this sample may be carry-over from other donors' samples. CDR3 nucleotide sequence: TGTGCCAGCAGCCGAGGTGCGGGTACTTACAATGAGCAGTTCTTC. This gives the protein CASSRGAGTYNEQFF.